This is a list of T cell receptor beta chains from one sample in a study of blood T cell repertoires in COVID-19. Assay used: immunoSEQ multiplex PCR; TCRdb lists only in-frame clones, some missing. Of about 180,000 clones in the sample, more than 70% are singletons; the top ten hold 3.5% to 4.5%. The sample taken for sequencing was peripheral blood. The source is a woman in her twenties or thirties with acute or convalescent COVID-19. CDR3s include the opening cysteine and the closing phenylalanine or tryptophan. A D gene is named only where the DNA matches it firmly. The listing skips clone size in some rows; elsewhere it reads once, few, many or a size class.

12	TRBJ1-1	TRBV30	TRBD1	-	CAWDQGGAAAFF	TGTGCCTGGGATCAAGGGGGCGCGGCGGCTTTCTTT
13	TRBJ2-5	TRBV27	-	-	CASSFSRAETQYF	TGTGCCAGCAGTTTTTCGCGGGCTGAGACCCAGTACTTC
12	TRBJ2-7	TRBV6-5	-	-	CASRSTSYEQYF	TGTGCCAGCAGATCTACGTCCTACGAGCAGTACTTC
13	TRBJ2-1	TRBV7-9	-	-	CASIVLVSGEQFF	TGTGCCAGCATCGTTCTAGTGAGCGGTGAGCAGTTCTTC
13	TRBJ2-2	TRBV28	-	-	CATPSPNTGELFF	TGTGCCACGCCTAGCCCCAACACCGGGGAGCTGTTTTTT
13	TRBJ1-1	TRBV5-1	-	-	CASSSGVNTEAFF	TGCGCCAGCAGCTCCGGGGTGAACACTGAAGCTTTCTTT
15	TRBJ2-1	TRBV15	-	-	CATSRDRGGYNEQFF	TGTGCCACCAGCAGAGATCGGGGAGGTTACAATGAGCAGTTCTTC
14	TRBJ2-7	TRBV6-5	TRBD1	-	CASSPGTGLGEQYF	TGTGCCAGCAGTCCGGGGACAGGGTTAGGAGAGCAGTACTTC
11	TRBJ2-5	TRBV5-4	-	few	CASSLAETQYF	TGTGCCAGCAGCTTGGCGGAGACCCAGTACTTC
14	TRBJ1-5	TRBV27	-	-	CASSLDGGGQPQHF	TGTGCCAGCAGTTTAGATGGGGGGGGTCAGCCCCAGCATTTT
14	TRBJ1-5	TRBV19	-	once	CASSRGREDQPQHF	TGTGCCAGTAGCCGTGGGAGGGAGGATCAGCCCCAGCATTTT
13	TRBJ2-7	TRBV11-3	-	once	CASSRQESYEQYF	TGTGCCAGCAGTCGACAGGAGTCCTACGAGCAGTACTTC
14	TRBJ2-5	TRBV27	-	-	CASRRSPREETQYF	TGTGCCAGCAGGCGCTCCCCGAGGGAAGAGACCCAGTACTTC
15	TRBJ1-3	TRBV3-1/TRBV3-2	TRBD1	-	CASSPGQGGGNTIYF	TGTGCCAGCAGTCCGGGACAGGGGGGAGGAAACACCATATATTTT
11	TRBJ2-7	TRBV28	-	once	CASGRSYEQYF	TGTGCCAGCGGGCGCTCCTACGAGCAGTACTTC
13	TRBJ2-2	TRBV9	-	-	CASSVANSGELFF	TGTGCCAGCAGCGTAGCTAACTCCGGGGAGCTGTTTTTT
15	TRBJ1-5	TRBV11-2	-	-	CASSPRGDGNQPQHF	TGTGCCAGCAGCCCGCGGGGGGATGGCAATCAGCCCCAGCATTTT
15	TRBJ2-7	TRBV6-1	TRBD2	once	CASSELAGAYGEQYF	TGTGCCAGCAGTGAACTAGCGGGAGCTTATGGCGAGCAGTACTTC
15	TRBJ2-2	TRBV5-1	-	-	CASSPGDSYTGELFF	TGCGCCAGCAGCCCGGGTGACAGTTACACCGGGGAGCTGTTTTTT
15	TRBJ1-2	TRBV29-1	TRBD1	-	CSVNRDRALNYGYTF	TGCAGCGTGAACCGGGACAGGGCCCTTAACTATGGCTACACCTTC
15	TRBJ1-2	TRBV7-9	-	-	CASSPHQVLNMRYTF	TGTGCCAGCAGCCCCCACCAGGTTCTAAATATGCGCTACACCTTC
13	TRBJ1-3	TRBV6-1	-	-	CASARGLGNTIYF	TGTGCCAGCGCGCGGGGATTAGGAAACACCATATATTTT